Each of the 10 T cell receptor beta chains below was sequenced from the same sample in a study of blood T cell repertoires in COVID-19 (dated by TCRdb to the early 2020s). Libraries were prepared through the immunoSEQ multiplex PCR assay. TCRdb took this table from immuneACCESS and kept in-frame rearrangements with V and J called. Such tables lack part of the clones; where checked against another copy, unresolved V genes explain under half of the gap, and the rest is unexplained. The sample profile shows 53,000 or so clones; about three quarters of them were found once. Together, the top ten hold 43% of the sample. Sequencing was done on a sample of peripheral blood. These receptor sequences come from a man in his 70s with active or convalescent COVID-19.

This clone appeared a few times. The chain links TRBV30 to TRBJ1-3; D remains ambiguous. The CDR3 consists of 13 residues. Trimming removed 5 bases at V and 0 bases at J, with 8 bases between. The germline gives CDR1 GTSNPN, CDR2 SVGIG (reference sequence). Written as DNA, the CDR3 is TGTGCCTGGTGCAGGCCCTCTGGAAACACCATATATTTT. It translates to CAWCRPSGNTIYF.

This clone was observed a handful of times. The rearrangement uses TRBV30 and TRBJ1-4; D is possibly TRBD1 (5 bases). V lost 5 bases and J lost 7, with 20 bases in between. CDR1 and CDR2 from the germline V gene are GTSNPN and SVGIG (reference sequence). The CDR3 runs to 15 residues. Here the CDR3 reads CAWGNGGTYGEKLFF. DNA for the CDR3: TGTGCCTGGGGAAACGGGGGGACGTACGGTGAAAAACTGTTTTTT.

The chain couples TRBV24-1 to TRBJ1-1, with 9 bases fitting TRBD1. The germline gives CDR1 KGHDR, CDR2 SFDVKD. The CDR3 consists of 16 residues. Trimming cost V 4 bases and J 5 bases; bases outside gene matches: 10. In DNA, the CDR3 is TGTGCCACCAGTGAAAACCCGGGACAGGGAGGGACTGAAGCTTTCTTT. It translates to CATSENPGQGGTEAFF.

This sequence joins TRBV14 and TRBJ1-6; 7 bases align to TRBD1. The junction had 7 bases not matched to a gene; V was cut back by 2 bases and J by 15 bases. The CDR3 has 13 amino acids. From germline, CDR1 is SGHDN and CDR2 FVKESK. The CDR3 bases are TGTGCCAGCAGCCAATTATCAGGGGGACTCCTCCACTTT. Translation: CASSQLSGGLLHF.

This clone came up once. The chain links TRBV28 to TRBJ2-1, with 8 nucleotides matching TRBD1. The CDR3 is 11 residues long. Germline trimming cut 5 bases from V and 14 bases from J; bases unmatched to any gene: 5. CDR1 and CDR2 from the germline V gene are MDHEN and SYDVKM. This chain's CDR3 is CASSRDRLKFF. The CDR3 nucleotides read TGTGCCAGCAGTCGGGACAGGTTAAAGTTCTTC. The variable domain in full, with the rest retrieved from reference TRBV28 and TRBJ2-1, is DVKVTQSSRYLVKRTGEKVFLECVQDMDHENMFWYRQDPGLGLRLIYFSYDVKMKEKGDIPEGYSVSREKKERFSLILESASTNQTSMYLCASSRDRLKFFGPGTRLTVL.

This clone was seen more than once but under ten times. This chain links TRBV18 with TRBJ1-2; D is possibly TRBD1 (6 bases). Trimming removed 2 bases at V and 0 bases at J, with 7 bases between. Germline V CDR1 and CDR2: KGHSH, LQKENI. The CDR3 contains 14 residues. Written as DNA, the CDR3 is TGTGCCAGCTCACCAGGGGGCTCTAACTATGGCTACACCTTC. The encoded protein is CASSPGGSNYGYTF.

The rearrangement uses TRBV5-1 and TRBJ2-5, with 9 nucleotides matching TRBD2. The V gene's germline CDR1 is SGHRS and CDR2 YFSETQ. The length of the CDR3 is 16 residues. V trimming: 0 bases; J trimming: 5 bases; junction bases outside the gene matches: 8. This CDR3 reads CASSLVGGRAGETQYF. CDR3 sequence (DNA): TGCGCCAGCAGCTTGGTTGGCGGGAGGGCCGGGGAGACCCAGTACTTC. The entire variable domain, with the rest obtained from reference TRBV5-1 and TRBJ2-5, is as follows: KAGVTQTPRYLIKTRGQQVTLSCSPISGHRSVSWYQQTPGQGLQFLFEYFSETQRNKGNFPGRFSGRQFSNSRSEMNVSTLELGDSALYLCASSLVGGRAGETQYFGPGTRLLVL.

The chain recombines TRBV28 with TRBJ1-2; 7 bases agree with TRBD1. The CDR3 is 15 residues long. The ends lost 5 bases at V and 4 bases at J; junction bases unmatched: 10. Germline assignment: CDR1 MDHEN and CDR2 SYDVKM. The CDR3 region has the DNA TGTGCCAGCAGTCAAACGCAGGGGGTAGCCTATGGCTACACCTTC. This gives the protein CASSQTQGVAYGYTF.

This chain links TRBV7-2 with TRBJ2-1, with D perhaps TRBD2 (5 bases). Germline V gives CDR1 SGHTA, CDR2 FQGNSA. This CDR3 has 12 residues. V was clipped by 5 bases and J by 8 bases, with 10 bases between them. CDR3 bases: TGTGCCAGCAGCCCTCTGAGGGATGAGCAGTTCTTC. This gives the protein CASSPLRDEQFF.

This clone has a count of ten or more. The same CDR3 arises from other DNA sequences in this sample as well. V and J are TRBV18 and TRBJ1-1; D remains ambiguous. In germline, CDR1 is KGHSH, CDR2 LQKENI. CDR3 length: 14 amino acids. V dropped 3 bases and J dropped 0 bases, with 8 bases sitting between them. The CDR3 DNA is TGTGCCAGCTCACCCCGGGGAGTGAACACTGAAGCTTTCTTT. Its translation: CASSPRGVNTEAFF. Variable domain in full (rest from reference TRBV18 and TRBJ1-1): NAGVMQNPRHLVRRRGQEARLRCSPMKGHSHVYWYRQLPEEGLKFMVYLQKENIIDESGMPKERFSAEFPKEGPSILRIQQVVRGDSAAYFCASSPRGVNTEAFFGQGTRLTVV.